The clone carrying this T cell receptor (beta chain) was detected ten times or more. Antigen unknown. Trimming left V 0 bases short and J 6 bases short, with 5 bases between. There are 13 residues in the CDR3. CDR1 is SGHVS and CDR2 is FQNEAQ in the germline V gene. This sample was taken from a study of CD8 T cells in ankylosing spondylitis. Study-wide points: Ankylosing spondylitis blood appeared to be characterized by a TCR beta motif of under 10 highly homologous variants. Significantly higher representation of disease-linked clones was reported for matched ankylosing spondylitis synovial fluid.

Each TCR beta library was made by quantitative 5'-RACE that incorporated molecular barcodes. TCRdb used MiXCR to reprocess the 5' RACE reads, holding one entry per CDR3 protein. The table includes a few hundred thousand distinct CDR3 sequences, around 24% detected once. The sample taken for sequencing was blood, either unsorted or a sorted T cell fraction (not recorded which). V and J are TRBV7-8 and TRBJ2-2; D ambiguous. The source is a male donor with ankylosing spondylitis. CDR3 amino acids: CASSLAGAGELFF. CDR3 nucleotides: TGTGCCAGCAGCTTAGCAGGAGCCGGGGAGCTGTTTTTT.